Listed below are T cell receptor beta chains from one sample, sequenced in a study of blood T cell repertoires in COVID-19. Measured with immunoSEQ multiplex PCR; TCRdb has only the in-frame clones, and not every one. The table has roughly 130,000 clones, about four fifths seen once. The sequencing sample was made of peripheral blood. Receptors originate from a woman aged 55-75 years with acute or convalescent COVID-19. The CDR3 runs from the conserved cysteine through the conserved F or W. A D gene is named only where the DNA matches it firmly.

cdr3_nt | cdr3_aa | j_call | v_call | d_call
TGTGCCAGCTCCCGAGGGAACCGGGTAGATACGCAGTATTTT | CASSRGNRVDTQYF | TRBJ2-3 | TRBV2 | NA
TGTGCCAGCAGTGTCCAGGCGGGCTTGAACACTGAAGCTTTCTTT | CASSVQAGLNTEAFF | TRBJ1-1 | TRBV2 | NA
TGTGCCAGCAAGGCTCTAGGGGATTCACCCCTCCACTTT | CASKALGDSPLHF | TRBJ1-6 | TRBV13 | NA
TGCGCCAGCAGCCTCCAGGGCTATGGCTACACCTTC | CASSLQGYGYTF | TRBJ1-2 | TRBV5-1 | NA
TGTGCCAGCAGCCCCGGAGGGCTGAACACTGAAGCTTTCTTT | CASSPGGLNTEAFF | TRBJ1-1 | TRBV7-6 | NA
TGTGCCACCAGTCAGGGGGGCAATCAGCCCCAGCATTTT | CATSQGGNQPQHF | TRBJ1-5 | TRBV24-1 | TRBD1
TGTGCCAGCAGTCGACAGGGGGTTAGAACAGATACGCAGTATTTT | CASSRQGVRTDTQYF | TRBJ2-3 | TRBV2 | TRBD1
TGCGCCAGCAGTCAAAAAGGGGACAGGGGGGACACTGAAGCTTTCTTT | CASSQKGDRGDTEAFF | TRBJ1-1 | TRBV23-1 | TRBD1
TGTGCCAGCAGCCAAGAGGGACAGGGCACTGAAGCTTTCTTT | CASSQEGQGTEAFF | TRBJ1-1 | TRBV3-1/TRBV3-2 | TRBD1
TGTGCCAGCAGCTCCGGGACAGGGGATGGTCAGCCCCAGCATTTT | CASSSGTGDGQPQHF | TRBJ1-5 | TRBV5-4 | TRBD1
TGTGCCAGCAGCTTGGTTGGGACAGCCGCGAACACCGGGGAGCTGTTTTTT | CASSLVGTAANTGELFF | TRBJ2-2 | TRBV5-4 | TRBD1